This T cell receptor beta chain appears in the sequencing data of a study of naive CD8 T cells in extremely preterm neonates. Study context: Reported adult age range differs: 25-50 years versus about 18-55 years.

About this clone: Antigen unknown.

Method: immunoSEQ multiplex PCR; TCRdb's copy keeps in-frame clones and lacks some. This repertoire shows about 7,900 clones, roughly 97% found once; its top ten account for around 2.8%. With 4 bases clipped from V and 3 bases from J, the junction kept 5 bases outside the gene matches. This CDR3 has 14 amino acids. Looked up from germline, CDR1 is GTSNPN and CDR2 is SVGIG (reference sequence). Broader study findings: The authors flagged variable productive template counts in preterm samples.

Healthy children aged roughly 16-56 months having elective surgery, and healthy nonsmoking adults, gave blood. Aged roughly 18-50 years with median roughly 40 years, adult controls were healthy nonsmokers. The sequence was collected from a human donor in good health. Material for sequencing was naive CD8+ T cells from blood. V usage is TRBV30 and J usage is TRBJ1-2, with TRBD1 identical over 10 bases. DNA for the CDR3: TGTGCCTGGAATACCGGGACAGGGGACTATGGCTACACCTTC. Its protein product is CAWNTGTGDYGYTF. Full variable domain (remainder filled in from reference TRBV30 and TRBJ1-2): SQTIHQWPATLVQPVGSPLSLECTVEGTSNPNLYWYRQAAGRGLQLLFYSVGIGQISSEVPQNLSASRPQDRQFILSSKKLLLSDSGFYLCAWNTGTGDYGYTFGSGTRLTVV.